The entry below describes one T cell receptor beta chain. Its antigen is not identified. The protocol was immunoSEQ multiplex PCR, while the TCRdb copy is restricted to in-frame clones and leaves out a portion. The sample yields 55,000 to 80,000 clones, around 95% seen once. The data belong to a study of cytomegalovirus exposure and HLA in healthy donors. Regarding the study as a whole: Most TCR sequences were rare, but some public TCRs occurred in many donors. High sensitivity and specificity were reportedly achieved when the classifier diagnosed cytomegalovirus status. In vitro testing confirmed three CMV-associated chains as specific for CMV antigens.

The V end lost 6 bases, the J end lost 2 bases, and 9 bases lay between the germline ends. CDR3 length: 13 amino acids. CDR1 is ENHRY, CDR2 SYGVKD, per germline. Donors were drawn from the approximately 130-subject validation cohort, separate from the 666-subject first cohort. The rearrangement joins TRBV10-3 to TRBJ2-3; possible D gene TRBD1, 5 bases. This TCR derives from a woman aged 18-29 years in good health and CMV-seropositive. The sample consisted of PBMCs. The CDR3 nucleotides are TGTGCCATCAGCAGGGCTATCACAGATACGCAGTATTTT. It encodes CAISRAITDTQYF.